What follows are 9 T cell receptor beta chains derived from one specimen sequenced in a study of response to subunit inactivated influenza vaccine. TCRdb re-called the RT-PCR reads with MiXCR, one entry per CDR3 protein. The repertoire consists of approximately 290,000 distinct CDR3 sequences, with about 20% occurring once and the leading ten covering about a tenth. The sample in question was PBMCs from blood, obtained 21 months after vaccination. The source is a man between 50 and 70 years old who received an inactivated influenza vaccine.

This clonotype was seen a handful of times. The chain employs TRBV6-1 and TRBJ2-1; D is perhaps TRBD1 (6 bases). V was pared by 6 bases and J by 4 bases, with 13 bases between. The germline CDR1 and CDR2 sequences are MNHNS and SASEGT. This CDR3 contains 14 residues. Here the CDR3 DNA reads TGTGCCAGCAGCAAACAGGGACCTTACAATGAGCAGTTCTTC. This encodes CASSKQGPYNEQFF.

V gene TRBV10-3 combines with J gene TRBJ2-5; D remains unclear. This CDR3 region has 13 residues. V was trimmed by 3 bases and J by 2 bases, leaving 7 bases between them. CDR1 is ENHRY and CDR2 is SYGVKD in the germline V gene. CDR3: CAISESQQETQYF. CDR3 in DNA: TGTGCCATCAGTGAATCACAGCAAGAGACCCAGTACTTC.

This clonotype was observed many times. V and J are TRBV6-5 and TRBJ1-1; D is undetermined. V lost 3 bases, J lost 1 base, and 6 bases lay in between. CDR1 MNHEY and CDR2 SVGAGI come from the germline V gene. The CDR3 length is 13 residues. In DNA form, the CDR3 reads TGTGCCAGCAGTTATGGGAGGAACACTGAAGCTTTCTTT. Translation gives CASSYGRNTEAFF.

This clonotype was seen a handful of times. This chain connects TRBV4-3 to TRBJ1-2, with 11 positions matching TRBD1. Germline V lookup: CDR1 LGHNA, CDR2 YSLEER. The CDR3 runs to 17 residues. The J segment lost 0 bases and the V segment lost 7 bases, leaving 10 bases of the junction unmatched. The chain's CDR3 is CASTPGTGGLTNYGYTF. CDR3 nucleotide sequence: TGCGCCAGCACGCCAGGGACAGGGGGGCTCACTAACTATGGCTACACCTTC.

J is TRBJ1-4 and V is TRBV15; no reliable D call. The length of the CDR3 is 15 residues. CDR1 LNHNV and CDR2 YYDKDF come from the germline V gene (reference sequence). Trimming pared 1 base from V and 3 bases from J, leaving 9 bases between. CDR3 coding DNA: TGTGCCACCAGCAGAGCCGTACACGCTAATGAAAAACTGTTTTTT. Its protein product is CATSRAVHANEKLFF. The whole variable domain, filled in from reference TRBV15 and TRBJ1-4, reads DAMVIQNPRYQVTQFGKPVTLSCSQTLNHNVMYWYQQKSSQAPKLLFHYYDKDFNNEADTPDNFQSRRPNTSFCFLDIRSPGLGDTAMYLCATSRAVHANEKLFFGSGTQLSVL.

CDR3 sequence: CASSFLSQGADGYTF. The CDR3, as DNA: TGTGCCAGCAGTTTTCTCTCTCAGGGTGCCGATGGCTACACCTTC. The rearrangement joins TRBV27 to TRBJ1-2, with D possibly TRBD1 on 5 matching bases. Germline values: CDR1 MNHEY, CDR2 SMNVEV (reference sequence). The CDR3 is made up of 15 amino acids. V lost 3 bases to trimming and J lost 6 bases, with 17 bases between them.

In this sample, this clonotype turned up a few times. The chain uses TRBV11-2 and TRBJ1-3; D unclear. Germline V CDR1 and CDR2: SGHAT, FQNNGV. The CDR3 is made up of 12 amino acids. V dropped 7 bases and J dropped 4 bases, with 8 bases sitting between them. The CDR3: CASKLDGNTIYF. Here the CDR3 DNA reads TGTGCCAGCAAATTAGACGGAAACACCATATATTTT. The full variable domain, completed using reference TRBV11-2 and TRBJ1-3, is EAGVAQSPRYKIIEKRQSVAFWCNPISGHATLYWYQQILGQGPKLLIQFQNNGVVDDSQLPKDRFSAERLKGVDSTLKIQPAKLEDSAVYLCASKLDGNTIYFGEGSWLTVV.

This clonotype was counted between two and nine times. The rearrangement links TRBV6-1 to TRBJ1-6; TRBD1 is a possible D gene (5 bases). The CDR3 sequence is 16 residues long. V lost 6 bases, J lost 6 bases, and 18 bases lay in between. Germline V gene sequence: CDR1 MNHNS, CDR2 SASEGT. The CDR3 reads CASSPRQSFFNSPLHF. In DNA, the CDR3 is TGTGCCAGCAGCCCCCGACAGAGTTTTTTTAATTCACCCCTCCACTTT.

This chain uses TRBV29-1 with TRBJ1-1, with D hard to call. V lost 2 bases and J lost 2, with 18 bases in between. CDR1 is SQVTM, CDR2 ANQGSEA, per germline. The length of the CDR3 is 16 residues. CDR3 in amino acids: CSVESPRGRRNTEAFF. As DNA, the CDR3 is TGCAGCGTTGAATCCCCCAGAGGCAGAAGAAACACTGAAGCTTTCTTT.